The clone carrying this T cell receptor beta chain was recorded a few times. There are 15 residues in the CDR3. The J segment lost 1 base and the V segment lost 3 bases, leaving 5 bases of the junction unmatched. Per germline, CDR1 LGHDT and CDR2 YNNKEL (reference sequence). This sample was taken from a study of T cells in Graves' hyperthyroidism and ophthalmopathy. Template material for amplifying TCR beta CDR3 regions consisted of RNA transcripts. The HTBI primer set was used in a first-round RT-PCR of the TCR CDR3. TCRdb redid the calling of the multiplex PCR reads with MiXCR, one entry per CDR3 protein. The sample has 750,000 to 900,000 distinct CDR3 sequences, over 35% seen once; the top ten hold 8% to 9%.

This receptor was taken from a man in his late teens or twenties with Graves' hyperthyroidism. Material for sequencing was blood. The chain has TRBV3-1 and TRBJ1-2; 7 nucleotides align to TRBD1. The CDR3 protein is CASSQHRDSNYGYTF. For the CDR3, the DNA is TGTGCCAGCAGCCAGCACCGGGACAGTAACTATGGCTACACCTTC.